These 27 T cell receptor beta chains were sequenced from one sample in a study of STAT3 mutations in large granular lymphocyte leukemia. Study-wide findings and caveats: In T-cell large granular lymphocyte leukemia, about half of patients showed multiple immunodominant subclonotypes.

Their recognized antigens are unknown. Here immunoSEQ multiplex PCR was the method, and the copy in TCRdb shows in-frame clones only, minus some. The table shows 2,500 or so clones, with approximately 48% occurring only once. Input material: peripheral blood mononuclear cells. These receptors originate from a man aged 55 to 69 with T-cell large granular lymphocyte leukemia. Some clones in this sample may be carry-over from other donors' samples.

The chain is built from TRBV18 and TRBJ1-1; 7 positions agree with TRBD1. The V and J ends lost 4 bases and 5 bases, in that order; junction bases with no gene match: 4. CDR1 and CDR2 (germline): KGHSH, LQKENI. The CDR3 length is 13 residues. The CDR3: CASSRQGRTEAFF. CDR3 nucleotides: TGTGCCAGCTCACGACAGGGAAGGACTGAAGCTTTCTTT.

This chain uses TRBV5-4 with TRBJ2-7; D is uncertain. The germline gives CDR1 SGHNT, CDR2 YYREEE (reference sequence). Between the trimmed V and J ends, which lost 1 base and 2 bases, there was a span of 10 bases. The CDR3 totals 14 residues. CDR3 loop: CASSLNGDTYEQYF. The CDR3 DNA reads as TGTGCCAGCAGCTTGAATGGAGACACCTACGAGCAGTACTTC.

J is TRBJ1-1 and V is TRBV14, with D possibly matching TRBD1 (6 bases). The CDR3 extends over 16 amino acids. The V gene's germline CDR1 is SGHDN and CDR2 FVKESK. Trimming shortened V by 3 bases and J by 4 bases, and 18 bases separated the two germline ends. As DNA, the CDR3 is TGTGCCAGCAGCCAGGTCTCAGGGGAGTATGGCACTGAAGCTTTCTTT. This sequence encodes CASSQVSGEYGTEAFF.

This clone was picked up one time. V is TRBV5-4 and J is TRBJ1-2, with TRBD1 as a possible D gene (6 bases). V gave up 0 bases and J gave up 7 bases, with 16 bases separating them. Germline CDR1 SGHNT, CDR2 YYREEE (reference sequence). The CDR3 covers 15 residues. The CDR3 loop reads CASSLGTYRESGYTF. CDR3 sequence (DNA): TGTGCCAGCAGCTTGGGCACCTACAGGGAAAGTGGCTACACCTTC. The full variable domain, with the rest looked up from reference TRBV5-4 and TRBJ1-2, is ETGVTQSPTHLIKTRGQQVTLRCSSQSGHNTVSWYQQALGQGPQFIFQYYREEENGRGNFPPRFSGLQFPNYSSELNVNALELDDSALYLCASSLGTYRESGYTFGSGTRLTVV.

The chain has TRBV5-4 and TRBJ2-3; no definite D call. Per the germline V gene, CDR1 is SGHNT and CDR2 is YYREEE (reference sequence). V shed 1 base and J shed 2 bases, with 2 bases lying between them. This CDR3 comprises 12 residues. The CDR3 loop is CASSLSTDTQYF. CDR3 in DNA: TGTGCCAGCAGCTTGTCCACAGATACGCAGTATTTT.

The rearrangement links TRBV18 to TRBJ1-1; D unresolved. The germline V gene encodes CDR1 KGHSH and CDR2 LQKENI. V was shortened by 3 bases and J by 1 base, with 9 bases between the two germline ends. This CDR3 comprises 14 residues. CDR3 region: CASSPTDGNTEAFF. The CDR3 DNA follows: TGTGCCAGCTCACCGACCGACGGGAACACTGAAGCTTTCTTT.

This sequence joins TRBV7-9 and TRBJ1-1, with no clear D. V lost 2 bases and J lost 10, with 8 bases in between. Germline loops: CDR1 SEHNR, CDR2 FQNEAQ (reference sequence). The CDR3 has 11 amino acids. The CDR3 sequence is CASSLPGVAFF. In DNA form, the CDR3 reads TGTGCCAGCAGCTTACCGGGAGTAGCTTTCTTT.

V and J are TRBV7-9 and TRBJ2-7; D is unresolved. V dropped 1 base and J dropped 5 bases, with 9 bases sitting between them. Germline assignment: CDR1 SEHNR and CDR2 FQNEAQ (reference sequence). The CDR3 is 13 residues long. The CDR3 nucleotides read TGTGCCAGCAGCTTAGTGGCTAGGGACGAGCAGTACTTC. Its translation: CASSLVARDEQYF.

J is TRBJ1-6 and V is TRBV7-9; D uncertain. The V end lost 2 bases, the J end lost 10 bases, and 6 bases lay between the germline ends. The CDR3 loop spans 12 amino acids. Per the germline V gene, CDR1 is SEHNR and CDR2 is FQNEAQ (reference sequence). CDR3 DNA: TGTGCCAGCAGCTTACTGGCCTCACCCCTCCACTTT. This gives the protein CASSLLASPLHF.

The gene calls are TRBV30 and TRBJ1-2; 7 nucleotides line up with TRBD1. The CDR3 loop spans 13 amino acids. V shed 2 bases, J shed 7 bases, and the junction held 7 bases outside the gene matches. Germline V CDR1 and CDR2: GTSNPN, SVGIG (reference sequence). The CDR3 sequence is CAWSQYRGGGYTF. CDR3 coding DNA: TGTGCCTGGAGTCAGTACAGGGGAGGTGGCTACACCTTC.

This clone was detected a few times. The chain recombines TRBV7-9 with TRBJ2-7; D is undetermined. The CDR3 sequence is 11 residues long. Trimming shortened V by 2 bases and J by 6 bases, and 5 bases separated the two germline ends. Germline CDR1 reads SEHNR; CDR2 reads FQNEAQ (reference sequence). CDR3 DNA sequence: TGTGCCAGCAGCTTAAGTTCCGAGCAGTACTTC. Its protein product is CASSLSSEQYF.

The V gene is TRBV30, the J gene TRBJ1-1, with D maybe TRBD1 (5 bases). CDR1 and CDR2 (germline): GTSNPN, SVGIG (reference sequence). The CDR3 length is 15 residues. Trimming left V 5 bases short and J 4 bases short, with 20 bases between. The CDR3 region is CAWAWTTRRGTEAFF. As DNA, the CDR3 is TGTGCCTGGGCCTGGACAACCCGGCGCGGCACTGAAGCTTTCTTT. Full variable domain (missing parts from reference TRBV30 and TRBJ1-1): SQTIHQWPATLVQPVGSPLSLECTVEGTSNPNLYWYRQAAGRGLQLLFYSVGIGQISSEVPQNLSASRPQDRQFILSSKKLLLSDSGFYLCAWAWTTRRGTEAFFGQGTRLTVV.

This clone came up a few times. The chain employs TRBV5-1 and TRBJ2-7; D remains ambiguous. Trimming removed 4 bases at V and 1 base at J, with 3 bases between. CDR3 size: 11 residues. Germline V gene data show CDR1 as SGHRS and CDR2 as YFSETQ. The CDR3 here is CASSQSYEQYF. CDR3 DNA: TGCGCCAGCAGCCAATCCTACGAGCAGTACTTC.

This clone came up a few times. DNA of the CDR3: TGCGCCAGCAGCTTGGGAGACAGACCCTACGAGCAGTACTTC. Amino acid sequence: CASSLGDRPYEQYF. This chain uses TRBV5-1 with TRBJ2-7; TRBD1 might be the D (5 bases). The V gene's germline CDR1 is SGHRS and CDR2 YFSETQ. V dropped 0 bases and J dropped 2 bases, with 9 bases sitting between them. The CDR3 contains 14 residues.

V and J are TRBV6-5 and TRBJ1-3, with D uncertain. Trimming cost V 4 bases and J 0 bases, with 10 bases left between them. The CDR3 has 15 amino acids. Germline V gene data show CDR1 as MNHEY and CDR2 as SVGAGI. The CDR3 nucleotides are TGTGCCAGCAGTTCCTCACAGACCTCTGGAAACACCATATATTTT. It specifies CASSSSQTSGNTIYF.

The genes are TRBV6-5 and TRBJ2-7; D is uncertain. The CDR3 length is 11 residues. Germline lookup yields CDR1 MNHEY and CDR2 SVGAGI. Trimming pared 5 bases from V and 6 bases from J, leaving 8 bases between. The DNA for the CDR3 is TGTGCCAGCAGTAGTGGGATCGAGCAGTACTTC. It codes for CASSSGIEQYF.

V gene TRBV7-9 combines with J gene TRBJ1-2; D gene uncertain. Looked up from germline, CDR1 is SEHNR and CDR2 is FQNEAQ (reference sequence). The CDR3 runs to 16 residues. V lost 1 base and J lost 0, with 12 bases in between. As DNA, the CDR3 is TGTGCCAGCAGCTTAGGCCCACTCATCGCTAACTATGGCTACACCTTC. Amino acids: CASSLGPLIANYGYTF.

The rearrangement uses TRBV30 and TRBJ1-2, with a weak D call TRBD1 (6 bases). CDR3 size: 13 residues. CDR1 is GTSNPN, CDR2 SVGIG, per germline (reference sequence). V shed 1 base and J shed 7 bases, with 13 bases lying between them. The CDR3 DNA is TGTGCCTGGAGTGCCTTCGGGGGGCTTGGCTACACCTTC. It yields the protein CAWSAFGGLGYTF.

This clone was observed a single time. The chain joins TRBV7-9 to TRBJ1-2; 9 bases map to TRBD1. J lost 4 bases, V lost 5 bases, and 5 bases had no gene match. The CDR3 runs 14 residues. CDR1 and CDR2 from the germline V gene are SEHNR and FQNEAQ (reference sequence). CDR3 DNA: TGTGCCAGCAGCCCGGACAGGGGAGGCTATGGCTACACCTTC. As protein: CASSPDRGGYGYTF. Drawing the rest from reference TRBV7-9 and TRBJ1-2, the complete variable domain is DTGVSQNPRHKITKRGQNVTFRCDPISEHNRLYWYRQTLGQGPEFLTYFQNEAQLEKSRLLSDRFSAERPKGSFSTLEIQRTEQGDSAMYLCASSPDRGGYGYTFGSGTRLTVV.

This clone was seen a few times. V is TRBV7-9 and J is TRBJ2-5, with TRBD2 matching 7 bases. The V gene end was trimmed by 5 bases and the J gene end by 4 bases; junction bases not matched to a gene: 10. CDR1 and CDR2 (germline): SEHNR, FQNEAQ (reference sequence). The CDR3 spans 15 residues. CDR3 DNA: TGTGCCAGCAGCCCCGGGACTATCTTTAGAGAGACCCAGTACTTC. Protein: CASSPGTIFRETQYF.

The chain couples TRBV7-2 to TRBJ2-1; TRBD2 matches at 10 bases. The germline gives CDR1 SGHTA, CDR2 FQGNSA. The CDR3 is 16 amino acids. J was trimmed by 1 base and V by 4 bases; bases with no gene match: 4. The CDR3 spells CASSWSGGASYNEQFF. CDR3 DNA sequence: TGTGCCAGCAGCTGGAGCGGGGGGGCATCCTACAATGAGCAGTTCTTC.

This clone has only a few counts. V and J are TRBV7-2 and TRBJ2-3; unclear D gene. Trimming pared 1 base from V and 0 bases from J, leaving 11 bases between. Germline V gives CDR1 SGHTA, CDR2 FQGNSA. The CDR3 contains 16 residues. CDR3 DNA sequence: TGTGCCAGCAGCTTAGTACCGCGGATTAGCACAGATACGCAGTATTTT. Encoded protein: CASSLVPRISTDTQYF.

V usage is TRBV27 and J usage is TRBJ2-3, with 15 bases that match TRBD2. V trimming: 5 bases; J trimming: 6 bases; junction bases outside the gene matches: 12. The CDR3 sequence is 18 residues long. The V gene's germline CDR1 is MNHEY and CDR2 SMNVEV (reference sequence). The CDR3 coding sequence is TGTGCCAGCAGTCCCGGGACTAGCGGGAGGATAGGGTGGGATACGCAGTATTTT. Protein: CASSPGTSGRIGWDTQYF.

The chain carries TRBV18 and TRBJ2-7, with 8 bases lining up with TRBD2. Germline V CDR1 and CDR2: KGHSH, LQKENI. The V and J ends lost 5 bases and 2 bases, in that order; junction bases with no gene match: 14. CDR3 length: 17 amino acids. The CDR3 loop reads CASSILGLGGVPYEQYF. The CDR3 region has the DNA TGTGCCAGCTCAATTCTTGGTCTCGGGGGGGTACCCTACGAGCAGTACTTC.

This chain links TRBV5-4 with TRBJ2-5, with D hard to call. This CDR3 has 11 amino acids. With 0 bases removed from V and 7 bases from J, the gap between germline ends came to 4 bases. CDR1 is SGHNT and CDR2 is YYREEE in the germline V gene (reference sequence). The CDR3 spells CASSLGLTQYF. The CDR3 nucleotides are TGTGCCAGCAGCTTGGGGTTGACCCAGTACTTC.

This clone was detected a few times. Here the CDR3 reads CAWSTGQGVHEQYF. The DNA of the CDR3 is TGTGCCTGGAGTACGGGACAGGGGGTCCACGAGCAGTACTTC. The chain employs TRBV30 and TRBJ2-7; TRBD1 matches 11 bases. The CDR3 is made up of 14 amino acids. V lost 2 bases and J lost 5; bases outside the gene matches: 5. Looked up from germline, CDR1 is GTSNPN and CDR2 is SVGIG (reference sequence).

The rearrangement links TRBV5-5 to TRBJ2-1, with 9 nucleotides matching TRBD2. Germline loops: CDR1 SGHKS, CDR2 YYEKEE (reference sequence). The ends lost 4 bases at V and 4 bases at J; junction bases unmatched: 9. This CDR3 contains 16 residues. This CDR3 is CASSPLGSGGYNEQFF. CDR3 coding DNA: TGTGCCAGCAGCCCCCTGGGTAGCGGGGGTTACAATGAGCAGTTCTTC.